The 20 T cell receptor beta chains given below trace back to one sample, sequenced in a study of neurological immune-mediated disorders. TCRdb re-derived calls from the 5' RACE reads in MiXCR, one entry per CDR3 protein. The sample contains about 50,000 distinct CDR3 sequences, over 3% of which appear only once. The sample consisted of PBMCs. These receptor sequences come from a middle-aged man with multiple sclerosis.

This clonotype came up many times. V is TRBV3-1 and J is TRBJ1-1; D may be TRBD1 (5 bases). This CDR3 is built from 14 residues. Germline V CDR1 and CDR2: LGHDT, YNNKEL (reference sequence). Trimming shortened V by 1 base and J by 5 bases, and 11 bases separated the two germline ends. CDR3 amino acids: CASSQASGLTEAFF. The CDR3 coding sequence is TGTGCCAGCAGCCAAGCCTCAGGGCTTACTGAAGCTTTCTTT.

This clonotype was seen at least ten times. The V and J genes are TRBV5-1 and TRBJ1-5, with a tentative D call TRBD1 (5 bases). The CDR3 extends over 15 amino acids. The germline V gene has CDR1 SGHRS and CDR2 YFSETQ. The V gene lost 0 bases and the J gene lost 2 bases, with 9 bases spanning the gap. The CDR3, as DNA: TGCGCCAGCAGCTTGGAGGGGTTAGGCAATCAGCCCCAGCATTTT. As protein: CASSLEGLGNQPQHF.

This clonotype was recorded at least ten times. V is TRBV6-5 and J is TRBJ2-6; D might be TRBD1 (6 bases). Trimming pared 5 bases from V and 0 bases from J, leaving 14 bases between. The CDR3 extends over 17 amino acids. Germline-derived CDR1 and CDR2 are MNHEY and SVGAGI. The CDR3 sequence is CASSQTSDSSGANVLTF. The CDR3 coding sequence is TGTGCCAGCAGTCAGACCTCGGACAGCTCTGGGGCCAACGTCCTGACTTTC.

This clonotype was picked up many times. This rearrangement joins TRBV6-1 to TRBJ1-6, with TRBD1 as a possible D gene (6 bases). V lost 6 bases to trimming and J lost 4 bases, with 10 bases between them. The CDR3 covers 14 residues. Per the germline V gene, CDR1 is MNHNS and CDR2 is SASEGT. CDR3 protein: CASRDGQYNSPLHF. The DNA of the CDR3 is TGTGCCAGCAGAGATGGACAGTATAATTCACCCCTCCACTTT.

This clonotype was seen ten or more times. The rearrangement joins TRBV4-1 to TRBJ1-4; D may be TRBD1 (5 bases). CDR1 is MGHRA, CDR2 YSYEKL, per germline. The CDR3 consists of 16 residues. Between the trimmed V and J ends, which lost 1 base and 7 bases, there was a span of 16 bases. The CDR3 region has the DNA TGCGCCAGCAGCCAAGGGATGCTGGGGCCGACTGAAAAACTGTTTTTT. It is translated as CASSQGMLGPTEKLFF.

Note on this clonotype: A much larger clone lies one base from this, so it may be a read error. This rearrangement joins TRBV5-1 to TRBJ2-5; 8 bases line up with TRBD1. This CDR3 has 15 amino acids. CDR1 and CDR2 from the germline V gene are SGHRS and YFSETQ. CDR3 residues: CASSLRGTGEDTQYF. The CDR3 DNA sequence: TGCGCCAGCAGCCTTCGGGGGACAGGTGAAGATACCCAGTACTTC.

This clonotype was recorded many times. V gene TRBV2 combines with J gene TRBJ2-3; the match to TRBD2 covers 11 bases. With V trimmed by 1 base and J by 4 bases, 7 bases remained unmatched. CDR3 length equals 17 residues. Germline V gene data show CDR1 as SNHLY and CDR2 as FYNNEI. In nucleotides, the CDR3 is TGTGCCAGCAGTGAAGGGCTAGCGGGGGGCCCTCCAGATACGCAGTATTTT. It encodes CASSEGLAGGPPDTQYF.

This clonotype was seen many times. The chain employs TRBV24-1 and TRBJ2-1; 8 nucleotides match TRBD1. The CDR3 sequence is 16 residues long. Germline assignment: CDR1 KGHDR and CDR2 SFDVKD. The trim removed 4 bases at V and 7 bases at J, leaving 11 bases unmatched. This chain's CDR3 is CATSETGVNSDNEQFF. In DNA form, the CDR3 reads TGTGCCACCAGTGAGACAGGGGTGAATTCGGATAATGAGCAGTTCTTC.

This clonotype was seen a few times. The CDR3 DNA sequence: TGCAGTGCTAGAGATTCTGTTCGGGGGGGCTGGGCGGGGACCCAGTACTTC. This sequence encodes CSARDSVRGGWAGTQYF. V and J are TRBV20-1 and TRBJ2-5; 8 positions match TRBD2. Germline CDR1 and CDR2: DFQATT and SNEGSKA (reference sequence). This CDR3 region has 17 residues. The V segment lost 0 bases and the J segment 7 bases; nucleotides outside the gene matches: 16.

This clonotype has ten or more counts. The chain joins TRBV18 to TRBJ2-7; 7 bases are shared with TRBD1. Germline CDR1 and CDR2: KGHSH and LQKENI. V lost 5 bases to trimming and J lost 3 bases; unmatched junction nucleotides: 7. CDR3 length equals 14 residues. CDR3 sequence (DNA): TGTGCCAGCTCAACCCTACAGGGGAACTACGAGCAGTACTTC. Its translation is CASSTLQGNYEQYF.

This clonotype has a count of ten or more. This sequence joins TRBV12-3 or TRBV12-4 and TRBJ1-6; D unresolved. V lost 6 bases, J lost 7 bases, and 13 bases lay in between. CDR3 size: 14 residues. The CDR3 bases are TGTGCCAGCAGCCTGGAGCGGAGAAATTCACCCCTCCACTTT. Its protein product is CASSLERRNSPLHF.

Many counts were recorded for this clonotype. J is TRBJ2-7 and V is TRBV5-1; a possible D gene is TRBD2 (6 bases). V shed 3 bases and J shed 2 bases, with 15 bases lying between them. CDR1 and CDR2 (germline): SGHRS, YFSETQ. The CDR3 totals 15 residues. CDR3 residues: CASSWDPSVAYEQYF. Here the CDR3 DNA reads TGCGCCAGCAGCTGGGATCCTAGCGTCGCCTACGAGCAGTACTTC. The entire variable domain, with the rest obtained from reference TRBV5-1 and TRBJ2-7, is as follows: KAGVTQTPRYLIKTRGQQVTLSCSPISGHRSVSWYQQTPGQGLQFLFEYFSETQRNKGNFPGRFSGRQFSNSRSEMNVSTLELGDSALYLCASSWDPSVAYEQYFGPGTRLTVT.

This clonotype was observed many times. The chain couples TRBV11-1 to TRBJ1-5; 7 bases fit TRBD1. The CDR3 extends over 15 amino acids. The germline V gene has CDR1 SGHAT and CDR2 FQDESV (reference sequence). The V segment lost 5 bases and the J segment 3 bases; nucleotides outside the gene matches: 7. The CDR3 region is CASSVRGQFNQPQHF. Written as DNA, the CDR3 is TGTGCCAGCAGCGTTCGGGGACAGTTCAATCAGCCCCAGCATTTT.

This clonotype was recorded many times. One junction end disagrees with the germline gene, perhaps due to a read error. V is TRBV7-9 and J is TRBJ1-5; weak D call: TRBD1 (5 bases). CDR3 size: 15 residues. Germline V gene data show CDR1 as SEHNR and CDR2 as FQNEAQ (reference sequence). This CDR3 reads CASSLGIRGNQPQNF. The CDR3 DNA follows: TGTGCCAGCAGCTTAGGGATCCGGGGCAATCAGCCCCAGAATTTT.

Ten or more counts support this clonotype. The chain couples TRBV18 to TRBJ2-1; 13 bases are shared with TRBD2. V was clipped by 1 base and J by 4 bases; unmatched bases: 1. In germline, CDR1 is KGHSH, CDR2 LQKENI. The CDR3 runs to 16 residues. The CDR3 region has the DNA TGTGCCAGCTCACCACGGACTAGCGGGGGTTACAATGAGCAGTTCTTC. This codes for CASSPRTSGGYNEQFF.

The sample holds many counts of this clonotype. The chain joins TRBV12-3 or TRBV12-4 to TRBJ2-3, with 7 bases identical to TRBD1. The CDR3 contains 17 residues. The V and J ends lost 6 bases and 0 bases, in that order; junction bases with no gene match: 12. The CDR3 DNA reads TGTGCCAGCAGACCCGGACAGGCGAGACTTAGCACAGATACGCAGTATTTT. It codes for CASRPGQARLSTDTQYF.

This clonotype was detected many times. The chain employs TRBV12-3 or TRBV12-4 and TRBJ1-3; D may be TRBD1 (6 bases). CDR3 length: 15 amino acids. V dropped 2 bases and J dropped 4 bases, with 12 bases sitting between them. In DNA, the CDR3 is TGTGCCAGCAGTTTATTCCCAGGGGTCGGAAACACCATATATTTT. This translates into CASSLFPGVGNTIYF.

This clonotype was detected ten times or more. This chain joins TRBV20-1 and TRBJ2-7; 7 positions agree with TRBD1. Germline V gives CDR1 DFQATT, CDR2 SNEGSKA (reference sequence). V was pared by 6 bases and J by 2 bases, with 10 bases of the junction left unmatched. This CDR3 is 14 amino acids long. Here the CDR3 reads CSARDREHAYEQYF. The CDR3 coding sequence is TGCAGTGCCCGAGACAGGGAACATGCCTACGAGCAGTACTTC.

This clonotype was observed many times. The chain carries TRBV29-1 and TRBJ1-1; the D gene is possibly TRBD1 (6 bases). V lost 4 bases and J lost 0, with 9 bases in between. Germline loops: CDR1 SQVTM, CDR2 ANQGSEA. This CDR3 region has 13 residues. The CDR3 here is CSVGGGLNTEAFF. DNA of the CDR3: TGCAGCGTTGGAGGGGGTCTGAACACTGAAGCTTTCTTT. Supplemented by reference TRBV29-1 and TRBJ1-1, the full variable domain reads SAVISQKPSRDICQRGTSLTIQCQVDSQVTMMFWYRQQPGQSLTLIATANQGSEATYESGFVIDKFPISRPNLTFSTLTVSNMSPEDSSIYLCSVGGGLNTEAFFGQGTRLTVV.

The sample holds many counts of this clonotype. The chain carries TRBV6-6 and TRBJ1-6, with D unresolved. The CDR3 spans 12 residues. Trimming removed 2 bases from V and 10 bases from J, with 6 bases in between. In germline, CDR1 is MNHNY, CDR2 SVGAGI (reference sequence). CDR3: CASSYEGSPLHF. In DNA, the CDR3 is TGTGCCAGCAGTTACGAGGGCTCACCCCTCCACTTT.